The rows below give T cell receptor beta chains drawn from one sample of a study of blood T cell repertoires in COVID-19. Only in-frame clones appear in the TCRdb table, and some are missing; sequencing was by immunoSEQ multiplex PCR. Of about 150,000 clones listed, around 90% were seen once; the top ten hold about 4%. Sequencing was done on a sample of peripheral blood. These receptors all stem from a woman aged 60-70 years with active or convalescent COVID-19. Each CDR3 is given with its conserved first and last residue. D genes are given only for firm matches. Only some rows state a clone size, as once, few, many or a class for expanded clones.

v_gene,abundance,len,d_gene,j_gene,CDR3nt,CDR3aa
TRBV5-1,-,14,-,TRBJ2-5,TGCGCCAGCAGCTTGGGACGGACTCAAGAGACCCAGTACTTC,CASSLGRTQETQYF
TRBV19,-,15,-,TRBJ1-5,TGTGCCAGTAGTACCGACAACCAGGCTATTCAGCCCCAGCATTTT,CASSTDNQAIQPQHF
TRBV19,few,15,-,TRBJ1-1,TGTGCCAGTAGTATGGCGAGCGGGGCGGGCACTGAAGCTTTCTTT,CASSMASGAGTEAFF
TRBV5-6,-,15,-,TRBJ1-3,TGTGCCAGCAGCTTGGGCAGGGTCTCTGGAAACACCATATATTTT,CASSLGRVSGNTIYF
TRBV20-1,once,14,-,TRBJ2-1,TGCAGTGCTAGTCAGGGGGGTAAGGGCAATGAGCAGTTCTTC,CSASQGGKGNEQFF
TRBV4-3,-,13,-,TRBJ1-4,TGCGCCAGCAGCCAAGCTGGCACTGAAAAACTGTTTTTT,CASSQAGTEKLFF
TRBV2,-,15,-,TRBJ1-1,TGTGCCAGCAGTAATTTCAGGGGCGTGGACACTGAAGCTTTCTTT,CASSNFRGVDTEAFF
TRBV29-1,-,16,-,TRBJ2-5,TGCAGCGTTGTGGAAGGGGACTCCTCCCAGTTTCGGACCCAGTACTTC,CSVVEGDSSQFRTQYF
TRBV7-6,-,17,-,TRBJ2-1,TGTGCCAGCAGCTACCCTCGGGCGGGGAGCTCCTACAATGAGCAGTTCTTC,CASSYPRAGSSYNEQFF
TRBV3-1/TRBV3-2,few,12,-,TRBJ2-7,TGTGCCAGCAGCCAAGTTGGCGGGGAGCAGTACTTC,CASSQVGGEQYF
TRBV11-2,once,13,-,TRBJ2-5,TGTGCCAGCAGCTTAAACAGTCAAGAGACCCAGTACTTC,CASSLNSQETQYF
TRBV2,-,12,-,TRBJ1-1,TGTGCCAGCAGTTTCGCCCAAGGCGGGGGTTTCTTT,CASSFAQGGGFF
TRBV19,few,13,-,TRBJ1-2,TGTGCCAGTAGTATAGGCCAGGGCTATGGCTACACCTTC,CASSIGQGYGYTF
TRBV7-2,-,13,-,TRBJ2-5,TGTGCCAGCAGTCGAAACAGGGAAGAGACCCAGTACTTC,CASSRNREETQYF
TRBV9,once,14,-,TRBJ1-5,TGTGCCAGCAGCGGGGGGCCCAGCAATCAGCCCCAGCATTTT,CASSGGPSNQPQHF
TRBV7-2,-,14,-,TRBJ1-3,TGTGCCAGCAGCTTCGGGGTCTCTGGAAACACCATATATTTT,CASSFGVSGNTIYF
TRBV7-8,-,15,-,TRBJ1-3,TGTGCCAGCAGCCCGAGACAGTCCTCTGGAAACACCATATATTTT,CASSPRQSSGNTIYF
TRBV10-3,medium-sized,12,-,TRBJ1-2,TGTGCCATCAGTGACACTAACTATGGCTACACCTTC,CAISDTNYGYTF
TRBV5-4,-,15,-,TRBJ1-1,TGTGCCAGCAGCTTGGCCGACAGGTTGAGGACTGAAGCTTTCTTT,CASSLADRLRTEAFF
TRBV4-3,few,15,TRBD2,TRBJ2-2,TGCGCCAGCAGCTCGCTAGCGGGGGGCACCGGGGAGCTGTTTTTT,CASSSLAGGTGELFF
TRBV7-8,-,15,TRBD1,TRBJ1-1,TGTGCCAGCAGCTTTAGGGGGCCCCGGACATCGGAAGCTTTCTTT,CASSFRGPRTSEAFF
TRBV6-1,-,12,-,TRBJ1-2,TGTGCCAGCAGTGAACTGACTGAAGGCTACACCTTC,CASSELTEGYTF
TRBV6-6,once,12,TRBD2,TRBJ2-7,TGTGCCAGCAGCACGGGACTAGCGATGCAGTACTTC,CASSTGLAMQYF
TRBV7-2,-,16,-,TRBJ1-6,TGTGCCAGCAGCCCCACTGCCGCAGGAACTTCTTCACCCCTCCACTTT,CASSPTAAGTSSPLHF
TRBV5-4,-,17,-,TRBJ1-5,TGTGCCAGCAGCTTGGGGGGGCCAGGAACTGGCAATCAGCCCCAGCATTTT,CASSLGGPGTGNQPQHF
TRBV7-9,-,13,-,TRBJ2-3,TGTGCTGGGGGCGGGTCCGGCGGGTATACGCAGTATTTT,CAGGGSGGYTQYF
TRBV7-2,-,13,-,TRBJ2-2,TGTGCCAGCAGCCTATTGGCCGGGGTGGGGCTGTTTTTT,CASSLLAGVGLFF
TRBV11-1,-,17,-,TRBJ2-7,TGTGCCAGCAGCTTAGCGGGAACAGGGAGAGCAGCCTACGAGCAGTACTTC,CASSLAGTGRAAYEQYF
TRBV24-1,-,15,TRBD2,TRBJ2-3,TGTGCCACCAGTAGCTCTAGCGGGGTGGCAGATACGCAGTATTTT,CATSSSSGVADTQYF
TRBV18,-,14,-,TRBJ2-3,TGTGCCAGCTCACCATCGGGGGGCACAGATACGCAGTATTTT,CASSPSGGTDTQYF
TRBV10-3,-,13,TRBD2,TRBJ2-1,TGTGCCATCCTGGCTAGCGGGGGGGATGAGCAGTTCTTC,CAILASGGDEQFF
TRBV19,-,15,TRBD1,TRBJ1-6,TGTGCCAGTAGTATGGACAGGGTTACGGGTTCACCCCTCCACTTT,CASSMDRVTGSPLHF
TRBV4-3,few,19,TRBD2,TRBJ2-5,TGCGCCAGCAGCCAAGATGCGACTAGCGGGGGGCGGAGAGTAGAGACCCAGTACTTC,CASSQDATSGGRRVETQYF
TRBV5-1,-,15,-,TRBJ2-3,TGCGCCAGCAGCCCGGAGGGACAGTACACAGATACGCAGTATTTT,CASSPEGQYTDTQYF
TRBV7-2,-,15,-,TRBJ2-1,TGTGCCAGCAGTCTAGACAGATCCTCCTACAATGAGCAGTTCTTC,CASSLDRSSYNEQFF
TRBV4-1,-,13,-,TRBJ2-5,TGCGCCAGCAGCCATGGAGTGCAAGAGACCCAGTACTTC,CASSHGVQETQYF
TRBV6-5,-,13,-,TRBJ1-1,TGTGCCACGAGAGGCCGATGGAACACTGAAGCTTTCTTT,CATRGRWNTEAFF
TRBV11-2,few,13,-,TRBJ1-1,TGTGCCAGCAACATAGGGGGGGAAGATGAAGCTTTCTTT,CASNIGGEDEAFF
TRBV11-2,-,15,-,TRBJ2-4,TGTGCCAGCAGCTTAGTGCGCGTCTCCAAAAACATTCAGTACTTC,CASSLVRVSKNIQYF
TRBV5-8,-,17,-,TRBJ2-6,TGTGCCAGCAGCTTAGAAGGGAGGAGCTCTGGGGCCAACGTCCTGACTTTC,CASSLEGRSSGANVLTF
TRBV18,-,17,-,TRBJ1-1,TGTGCCAGTCATGGGGGGGGTCCGCCGGGAGAGAACACTGAAGCTTTCTTT,CASHGGGPPGENTEAFF
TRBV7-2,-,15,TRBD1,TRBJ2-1,TGTGCCAGCAGCCCCCGGACAGGGGGAAACAATGAGCAGTTCTTC,CASSPRTGGNNEQFF
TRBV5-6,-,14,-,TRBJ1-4,TGTGCCAGCAGCTTAGGGGGTGGAGATGAAAAACTGTTTTTT,CASSLGGGDEKLFF
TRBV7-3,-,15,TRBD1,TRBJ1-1,TGTGCCAGCAGCCCGACAGGGATGGGGGATGATGAAGCTTTCTTT,CASSPTGMGDDEAFF